Below, 15 T cell receptor beta chains from the same sample are listed, as sequenced in a study of cytomegalovirus exposure and HLA in healthy donors. PCR primers comprised 60 Vbeta and 13 Jbeta primers. Only in-frame clones appear in the TCRdb table, and some are missing; sequencing was by immunoSEQ multiplex PCR. Here the sample table reports roughly 120,000 clones. The sample comprised PBMCs. The origin of the receptors is a middle-aged man in good health and CMV-seropositive.

The rearrangement joins TRBV19 to TRBJ1-1, with 7 bases fitting TRBD1. Per germline, CDR1 LNHDA and CDR2 SQIVND (reference sequence). CDR3 length equals 15 residues. Losses at the gene ends were 7 bases for V and 5 bases for J; bases not matched to a gene: 13. The CDR3 DNA is TGTGCCAGTATGGGAAACAGGGGACGGCAGACTGAAGCTTTCTTT. Its protein product is CASMGNRGRQTEAFF.

This sequence joins TRBV18 and TRBJ1-1; maybe TRBD1 (5 bases). CDR1 and CDR2 (germline): KGHSH, LQKENI. This CDR3 spans 13 amino acids. The germline V and J ends were trimmed by 2 bases and 6 bases, with 10 bases remaining between them. The CDR3 region has the DNA TGTGCCAGCTCACCAAGCAGACAGTCTGAAGCTTTCTTT. Residues: CASSPSRQSEAFF.

The CDR3, as DNA: TGTGCCAGCAGTTCAACTAGCGGAGCTAACAATGAGCAGTTCTTC. It codes for CASSSTSGANNEQFF. The chain uses TRBV6-1 and TRBJ2-1; 8 bases fit TRBD2. The CDR3 is made up of 15 amino acids. From germline, CDR1 is MNHNS and CDR2 SASEGT. J lost 5 bases, V lost 5 bases, and 8 bases had no gene match.

The genes are TRBV6-1 and TRBJ2-1, with TRBD2 identical over 10 bases. The germline V gene has CDR1 MNHNS and CDR2 SASEGT. CDR3 length: 15 residues. V was clipped by 4 bases and J by 5 bases; unmatched bases: 5. CDR3 sequence: CASSVLAGDHNEQFF. The DNA of the CDR3 is TGTGCCAGCAGTGTGCTAGCGGGAGACCACAATGAGCAGTTCTTC.

J is TRBJ1-5 and V is TRBV20-1; perhaps TRBD1 as D (6 bases). Germline V gene lookup returns CDR1 DFQATT and CDR2 SNEGSKA (reference sequence). Trimming took off 6 bases at V and 11 bases at J, with 14 bases between the two ends. This CDR3 comprises 11 residues. CDR3 DNA: TGCAGTGCCAAAGGGGGAGTCTCCCAGCATTTT. Translated: CSAKGGVSQHF.

This chain uses TRBV7-9 with TRBJ2-2, with D possibly matching TRBD1 (6 bases). With 5 bases removed from V and 6 bases from J, the gap between germline ends came to 19 bases. The V gene's germline CDR1 is SEHNR and CDR2 FQNEAQ (reference sequence). This CDR3 region has 16 residues. This CDR3 is CASSAHRVDGAGELFF. The DNA for the CDR3 is TGTGCCAGCAGCGCTCACAGGGTGGATGGTGCCGGGGAGCTGTTTTTT.

V and J are TRBV11-3 and TRBJ2-7; D remains unclear. CDR1 is SGHNT, CDR2 YENEEA, per germline. The CDR3 contains 13 residues. The V end was cut by 6 bases, the J end by 4 bases, with 13 bases between. The CDR3 DNA is TGTGCCAGCAGTTGGGCCGCTGGGTACGAGCAGTACTTC. This translates into CASSWAAGYEQYF.

The chain joins TRBV4-2 to TRBJ2-3; 9 bases are a match to TRBD2. Looked up from germline, CDR1 is LGHNA and CDR2 is YNFKEQ. The CDR3 runs 18 residues. V lost 1 base and J lost 0; bases outside the gene matches: 8. The CDR3 sequence is CASSQGNLAGPSTDTQYF. The CDR3 bases are TGTGCCAGCAGCCAAGGAAATCTAGCGGGACCTAGCACAGATACGCAGTATTTT.

The chain couples TRBV6-6 to TRBJ1-1, with D maybe TRBD1 (5 bases). Trimming cost V 4 bases and J 4 bases, with 16 bases left between them. CDR3 size: 15 residues. Germline V lookup: CDR1 MNHNY, CDR2 SVGAGI (reference sequence). The CDR3 nucleotides are TGTGCCAGCAGTTCCGGACAAGCACGGCTCACTGAAGCTTTCTTT. Its protein product is CASSSGQARLTEAFF.

The chain joins TRBV19 to TRBJ1-4; D remains ambiguous. The CDR3 extends over 13 amino acids. Germline CDR1 reads LNHDA; CDR2 reads SQIVND (reference sequence). The V and J ends lost 2 bases and 7 bases respectively, with 8 bases between them. CDR3 DNA: TGTGCCAGTAGTATACAAGTTAGTGAAAAACTGTTTTTT. Encoded protein: CASSIQVSEKLFF.

The gene calls are TRBV6-1 and TRBJ2-1; D is perhaps TRBD2 (6 bases). CDR3 size: 13 residues. Germline V gene lookup returns CDR1 MNHNS and CDR2 SASEGT. V lost 4 bases and J lost 7, with 11 bases in between. CDR3 nucleotide sequence: TGTGCCAGCAGTGGGTCAGGGAGGAATGAGCAGTTCTTC. Residues: CASSGSGRNEQFF.

V is TRBV15 and J is TRBJ1-2, with D possibly being TRBD1 (6 bases). V dropped 5 bases and J dropped 6 bases, with 22 bases sitting between them. The germline V gene encodes CDR1 LNHNV and CDR2 YYDKDF (reference sequence). The CDR3 spans 16 residues. The CDR3 coding sequence is TGTGCCACCAGCGGCCCCTCGGCAGGGGATTGGCATGGCTACACCTTC. It is translated as CATSGPSAGDWHGYTF. Together with reference TRBV15 and TRBJ1-2, the CDR3 gives the full variable domain: DAMVIQNPRYQVTQFGKPVTLSCSQTLNHNVMYWYQQKSSQAPKLLFHYYDKDFNNEADTPDNFQSRRPNTSFCFLDIRSPGLGDTAMYLCATSGPSAGDWHGYTFGSGTRLTVV.

The genes are TRBV29-1 and TRBJ2-3, with D perhaps matching TRBD2 (5 bases). V was trimmed by 7 bases and J by 4 bases, leaving 18 bases between them. The CDR3 length is 14 residues. CDR1 and CDR2 from the germline V gene are SQVTM and ANQGSEA. For the CDR3, the DNA is TGCAGCGGACGCATTACGGGAAGCCCAGATACGCAGTATTTT. Protein product: CSGRITGSPDTQYF.

J is TRBJ2-5 and V is TRBV6-1; 12 nucleotides align to TRBD1. The end of the DNA fits TRBJ2-7 better, so the J call may be wrong. There are 17 residues in the CDR3. The germline CDR1 and CDR2 sequences are MNHNS and SASEGT. The CDR3 sequence is CASSVPKPGQGAYEQYF. CDR3 in DNA: TGTGCCAGCAGTGTCCCCAAACCGGGACAGGGGGCGTACGAGCAGTACTTC.

This rearrangement joins TRBV28 to TRBJ2-7; TRBD1 agrees at 10 bases. CDR3 length: 13 residues. The ends lost 5 bases at V and 2 bases at J; junction bases unmatched: 0. CDR1 and CDR2 from the germline V gene are MDHEN and SYDVKM. The CDR3 is CASSGTGAYEQYF. The CDR3 nucleotides are TGTGCCAGCAGTGGGACAGGGGCCTACGAGCAGTACTTC.